This entry describes one T cell receptor beta chain. Its antigen is currently unknown. These data belong to a study of sequential checkpoint blockade in melanoma. About the research overall: Each arm's sequence ended with maintenance nivolumab. Notes on the study in general: Rising tumor T-cell fraction and clonality meant about 30 times likelier benefit.

This table comes from immunoSEQ multiplex PCR, and its TCRdb copy is limited to in-frame clones, with some not included. The table includes approximately 2,700 clones, roughly a fifth detected once. The sample's treatment: randomized to nivolumab then ipilimumab (arm A) or the reverse (arm B). CDR3 length: 13 amino acids. V shed 6 bases and J shed 4 bases, with 12 bases lying between them. The receptor was isolated from a human patient with melanoma. Some clones in this sample may be carry-over from other donors' samples. The sample here was tumor tissue (inferred from file names), taken from a patient given nivolumab and ipilimumab in sequence. The chain links TRBV23-1 to TRBJ1-1, with D unresolved. TRBV23-1 belongs to the ORF category, with a function that is uncertain. CDR3 coding DNA: TGCGCCAGCAGCTACACACTGAGCACTGAAGCTTTCTTT. Protein sequence: CASSYTLSTEAFF.